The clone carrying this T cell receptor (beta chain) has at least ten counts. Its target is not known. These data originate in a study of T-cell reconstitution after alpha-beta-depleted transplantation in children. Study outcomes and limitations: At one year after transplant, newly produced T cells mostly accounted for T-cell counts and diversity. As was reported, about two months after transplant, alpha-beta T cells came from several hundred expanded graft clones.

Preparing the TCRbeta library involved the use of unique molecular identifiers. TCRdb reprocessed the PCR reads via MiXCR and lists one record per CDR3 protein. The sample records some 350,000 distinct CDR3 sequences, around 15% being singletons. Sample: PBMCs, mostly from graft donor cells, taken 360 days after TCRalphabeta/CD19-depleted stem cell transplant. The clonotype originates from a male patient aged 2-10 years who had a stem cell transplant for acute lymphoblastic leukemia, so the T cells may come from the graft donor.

CDR3 in amino acids: CASSQDHPQRSYEQYF. The DNA for the CDR3 is TGCGCCAGCAGCCAAGATCATCCCCAGCGGAGCTACGAGCAGTACTTC. The gene calls are TRBV4-3 and TRBJ2-7; tentatively, D is TRBD2 (5 bases). CDR3 size: 16 residues. Trimming removed 0 bases from V and 3 bases from J, with 15 bases in between. Germline lookup yields CDR1 LGHNA and CDR2 YSLEER.